This entry lists 14 T cell receptor beta chains sequenced from one sample in a study of blood T cell repertoires in COVID-19. This table comes from immunoSEQ multiplex PCR, and its TCRdb copy is limited to in-frame clones, with some not included. The table has around 270,000 clones, 84% seen once. The specimen sequenced was peripheral blood. The receptors derive from a woman aged 40 to 50 who had recovered from COVID-19.

The chain uses TRBV24-1 and TRBJ2-3; D call uncertain. Germline V gene lookup returns CDR1 KGHDR and CDR2 SFDVKD. Trimming removed 4 bases from V and 0 bases from J, with 10 bases in between. The CDR3 is 15 residues long. The CDR3 is CATSEPSESTDTQYF. DNA for the CDR3: TGTGCCACCAGTGAACCCTCAGAAAGCACAGATACGCAGTATTTT.

The chain links TRBV28 to TRBJ2-7; 13 positions agree with TRBD2. The CDR3 totals 16 residues. The J segment lost 4 bases and the V segment lost 6 bases, leaving 9 bases of the junction unmatched. CDR1 and CDR2 from the germline V gene are MDHEN and SYDVKM. CDR3 protein: CASSPGTSGVLYEQYF. The DNA of the CDR3 is TGTGCCAGCAGCCCGGGGACTAGCGGGGTCTTATACGAGCAGTACTTC.

The chain carries TRBV30 and TRBJ2-5; 10 bases are a match to TRBD1. This CDR3 is built from 14 residues. Germline CDR1 is GTSNPN and CDR2 is SVGIG (reference sequence). The CDR3 DNA sequence: TGTGCGGGGGGTTGGGGACAGGGGAAAGAGACCCAGTACTTC. It encodes CAGGWGQGKETQYF.

This clone came up once. V gene TRBV10-3 combines with J gene TRBJ2-7; D remains unclear. Germline V lookup: CDR1 ENHRY, CDR2 SYGVKD. Deletions cut 1 base from V and 1 base from J, with 5 bases between. CDR3 length: 13 amino acids. CDR3 in amino acids: CAISEYSSYEQYF. The CDR3 DNA follows: TGTGCCATCAGTGAGTACAGTTCCTACGAGCAGTACTTC.

V is TRBV28 and J is TRBJ2-2; D is unclear. This CDR3 comprises 16 residues. Germline CDR1 is MDHEN and CDR2 is SYDVKM. The V gene lost 6 bases and the J gene lost 0 bases, with 14 bases spanning the gap. The CDR3 DNA reads TGTGCCAGCAGGATGTATGCGAACGCGAACACCGGGGAGCTGTTTTTT. This translates into CASRMYANANTGELFF.

V and J are TRBV27 and TRBJ1-6, with TRBD1 matching over 9 bases. J was trimmed by 2 bases and V by 6 bases; bases with no gene match: 5. Germline CDR1 reads MNHEY; CDR2 reads SMNVEV (reference sequence). This CDR3 has 16 amino acids. CDR3 region: CASSPGQGPYNSPLHF. The CDR3 region has the DNA TGTGCCAGCAGCCCGGGACAGGGACCCTATAATTCACCCCTCCACTTT.

The chain combines TRBV11-2 with TRBJ2-1; a weak D match, TRBD1 (6 bases). V lost 5 bases, J lost 8 bases, and 22 bases lay in between. This CDR3 contains 16 residues. Per the germline V gene, CDR1 is SGHAT and CDR2 is FQNNGV. CDR3 DNA sequence: TGTGCCAGCAGCCCCAAAATCGCGGCCCGACAGGATGAGCAGTTCTTC. This sequence encodes CASSPKIAARQDEQFF.

This clone was seen a single time. The chain uses TRBV4-1 and TRBJ2-4; 9 positions match TRBD1. The CDR3 length is 21 residues. Germline-derived CDR1 and CDR2 are MGHRA and YSYEKL. The trim removed 0 bases at V and 3 bases at J, leaving 18 bases unmatched. CDR3 sequence (DNA): TGCGCCAGCAGCCAAGATTCCCGACAGGGGGTCTCCGCCTGGGGCAAAAACATTCAGTACTTC. This codes for CASSQDSRQGVSAWGKNIQYF.

This clone showed up just once. The rearrangement links TRBV20-1 to TRBJ1-1; D unresolved. This CDR3 region has 8 residues. Germline V CDR1 and CDR2: DFQATT, SNEGSKA (reference sequence). The V gene lost 5 bases and the J gene lost 13 bases, with 8 bases spanning the gap. CDR3 DNA sequence: TGCAGTGCTCAGGCCGGTTTCTTT. Translating gives CSAQAGFF.

The chain uses TRBV28 and TRBJ1-1, with unresolved D. The V end was cut by 4 bases, the J end by 3 bases, with 15 bases between. Germline V gene data show CDR1 as MDHEN and CDR2 as SYDVKM. CDR3 size: 15 residues. The CDR3 here is CASSSPGSKDTEAFF. The CDR3 coding sequence is TGTGCCAGCAGTTCCCCGGGGTCCAAGGACACTGAAGCTTTCTTT.

This chain joins TRBV9 and TRBJ1-2; D unclear. The CDR3 has 11 amino acids. Trimming left V 3 bases short and J 4 bases short, with 4 bases between. Per the germline V gene, CDR1 is SGDLS and CDR2 is YYNGEE. This CDR3 is CASSASYGYTF. CDR3 DNA sequence: TGTGCCAGCAGCGCGAGCTATGGCTACACCTTC.

This chain uses TRBV24-1 with TRBJ1-4, with D unclear. The CDR3 totals 14 residues. V was clipped by 3 bases and J by 8 bases, with 12 bases between them. Germline lookup yields CDR1 KGHDR and CDR2 SFDVKD. CDR3 residues: CATSDPRTGEKLFF. The CDR3 coding sequence is TGTGCCACCAGTGATCCCCGGACGGGAGAAAAACTGTTTTTT.

The chain carries TRBV9 and TRBJ2-3, with TRBD1 identical over 8 bases. The CDR3 contains 15 residues. Germline V gene sequence: CDR1 SGDLS, CDR2 YYNGEE. Unmatched junction bases numbered 5, after V lost 3 bases and J lost 2 bases. CDR3 coding DNA: TGTGCCAGCAGCGCCGGACAGGGTGCCACAGATACGCAGTATTTT. Its translation is CASSAGQGATDTQYF.

The V call is TRBV5-4, the J call TRBJ2-2, with 7 bases lining up with TRBD1. CDR1 and CDR2 (germline): SGHNT, YYREEE (reference sequence). V trimming: 4 bases; J trimming: 0 bases; junction bases outside the gene matches: 3. The CDR3 has 15 residues. This CDR3 is CASSPTGTNTGELFF. In nucleotides, the CDR3 is TGTGCCAGCAGCCCGACAGGGACGAACACCGGGGAGCTGTTTTTT.